Presented here are 29 T cell receptor beta chains from one specimen sequenced in a study of T cells in Graves' hyperthyroidism and ophthalmopathy. The source material, RNA transcripts, was used to amplify TCR beta CDR3 regions. With the HTBI primer set, the TCR CDR3 went through a first round of RT-PCR. TCRdb itself ran the multiplex PCR reads through MiXCR, one entry per CDR3 protein. Among around 540,000 distinct CDR3 sequences listed, more than 45% were seen once. Material for sequencing was peripheral blood or thyroid tissue (not recorded which). All receptors come from a woman younger than 35 with Graves' hyperthyroidism.

Turning to this clonotype: A much larger clone sits a single nucleotide away, making a read error possible. This chain joins TRBV10-3 and TRBJ2-5; no definite D call. Germline-derived CDR1 and CDR2 are ENHRY and SYGVKD. This CDR3 comprises 14 residues. CDR3 residues: CAISESYSQETQHF. In nucleotides, the CDR3 is TGTGCCATCAGTGAGTCGTACAGCCAAGAGACCCAGCACTTC.

V and J are TRBV19 and TRBJ2-2; D is perhaps TRBD2 (6 bases). Germline loops: CDR1 LNHDA, CDR2 SQIVND (reference sequence). V lost 4 bases and J 1 base, leaving 10 bases between the germline ends. The CDR3 spans 15 residues. As DNA, the CDR3 is TGTGCCAGTAGTACCGGGACTCGGAACACCGGGGAGCTGTTTTTT. Residues: CASSTGTRNTGELFF.

The rearrangement joins TRBV7-8 to TRBJ2-7; 8 bases agree with TRBD1. The CDR3 is 18 residues long. The V segment lost 5 bases and the J segment 3 bases; nucleotides outside the gene matches: 18. Germline V lookup: CDR1 SGHVS, CDR2 FQNEAQ. The CDR3, as DNA: TGTGCCAGCAGCCAAGGGCAGGACAGGGCGCACCTTGTCTACGAGCAGTACTTC. Protein sequence: CASSQGQDRAHLVYEQYF.

The CDR3 region is CASSARDRGLSAFF. The CDR3 coding sequence is TGTGCCAGCAGTGCCCGGGACAGGGGTTTATCAGCTTTCTTT. This chain joins TRBV6-1 and TRBJ1-1; 10 nucleotides line up with TRBD1. Germline V gives CDR1 MNHNS, CDR2 SASEGT. Trimming at V came to 4 bases and at J to 10 bases, leaving 9 bases not matched to a gene. The CDR3 length is 14 residues.

CDR3 nucleotides: TGCGCCAGCAGCTTTTCCAGCGCGCGCGCCACCGGGGAGCTGTTTTTT. This encodes CASSFSSARATGELFF. The chain couples TRBV5-1 to TRBJ2-2; D ambiguous. The CDR3 extends over 16 amino acids. Germline V gene lookup returns CDR1 SGHRS and CDR2 YFSETQ. Trimming removed 2 bases from V and 4 bases from J, with 15 bases in between.

As regards this clonotype: Sequence at one end of the junction differs from germline and may be a read error. The chain is built from TRBV7-9 and TRBJ1-1; D perhaps matches TRBD1 (5 bases). The CDR3 sequence is 15 residues long. Germline lookup yields CDR1 SEHNR and CDR2 FQNEAQ (reference sequence). The CDR3 loop reads CASSQPTELNAEAFF. The CDR3 region has the DNA TGCGCCAGCAGCCAACCGACAGAACTGAACGCTGAAGCTTTCTTT.

The chain uses TRBV29-1 and TRBJ2-5; D is uncertain. The CDR3 has 10 residues. V dropped 6 bases and J dropped 4 bases, with 6 bases sitting between them. The germline CDR1 and CDR2 sequences are SQVTM and ANQGSEA. This chain's CDR3 is CSVSGETQYF. CDR3 nucleotide sequence: TGCAGCGTATCAGGAGAGACCCAGTACTTC.

CDR3 residues: CASSQGYSRRGYTF. DNA of the CDR3: TGTGCCAGCAGCCAAGGATATAGCAGGCGTGGCTACACCTTC. The chain employs TRBV7-8 and TRBJ1-2; no reliable D call. The germline CDR1 and CDR2 sequences are SGHVS and FQNEAQ. V was cut by 5 bases and J by 7 bases, with 17 bases left in between. The CDR3 length is 14 residues.

The chain couples TRBV4-1 to TRBJ2-5, with 7 bases matching TRBD2. V shed 2 bases, J shed 4 bases, and the junction held 10 bases outside the gene matches. CDR1 MGHRA and CDR2 YSYEKL come from the germline V gene. The CDR3 runs to 16 residues. The CDR3 loop reads CASSQIGVGGPETQYF. In DNA form, the CDR3 reads TGCGCCAGCAGCCAAATCGGAGTGGGAGGGCCAGAGACCCAGTACTTC.

This clonotype came up a few times. The chain carries TRBV2 and TRBJ2-5; TRBD2 matches at 8 bases. CDR3 length equals 19 residues. J lost 2 bases, V lost 2 bases, and 16 bases had no gene match. The germline gives CDR1 SNHLY, CDR2 FYNNEI. The CDR3 region has the DNA TGTGCCAGCAGTGAACGACAGAGGGCGGGAGGAAGGCTGCAAGAGACCCAGTACTTC. Its translation is CASSERQRAGGRLQETQYF.

This rearrangement joins TRBV2 to TRBJ2-7; D not resolved. CDR3 size: 13 residues. V lost 6 bases and J 5 bases, leaving 14 bases between the germline ends. In germline, CDR1 is SNHLY, CDR2 FYNNEI. CDR3 nucleotide sequence: TGTGCCAGCAGCCCGAACTGGGAAGACGAGCAGTACTTC. Translation gives CASSPNWEDEQYF. The whole variable domain, filled in from reference TRBV2 and TRBJ2-7, reads EPEVTQTPSHQVTQMGQEVILRCVPISNHLYFYWYRQILGQKVEFLVSFYNNEISEKSEIFDDQFSVERPDGSNFTLKIRSTKLEDSAMYFCASSPNWEDEQYFGPGTRLTVT.

This clonotype was counted between two and nine times. The junction does not match germline at one end; this may be a read error. The CDR3 loop reads CASSLVASRGHTGELFF. As DNA, the CDR3 is TGTGCTAGCAGCTTAGTGGCTTCCCGAGGGCACACCGGGGAGCTGTTTTTT. The gene calls are TRBV7-7 and TRBJ2-2; possibly TRBD2 for D (5 bases). This CDR3 spans 17 amino acids. CDR1 and CDR2 (germline): SSHAT, FNYEAQ (reference sequence).

This rearrangement joins TRBV6-5 to TRBJ1-5, with D uncertain. The CDR3 covers 14 residues. Germline V gives CDR1 MNHEY, CDR2 SVGAGI. Trimming took 0 bases from V and 10 from J, leaving 13 bases between them. DNA of the CDR3: TGTGCCAGCAGTTACTCGGCGGAGGTTCAACCCCAGCATTTT. Translated, it gives CASSYSAEVQPQHF.

This clonotype is a singleton in its sample. The chain has TRBV10-3 and TRBJ2-7; D not certain. CDR1 and CDR2 from the germline V gene are ENHRY and SYGVKD. The CDR3 length is 11 residues. Trimming shortened V by 4 bases and J by 3 bases, and 4 bases separated the two germline ends. CDR3 DNA sequence: TGTGCCATCAGTGGGGACTACGAGCAGTACTTC. The encoded protein is CAISGDYEQYF.

This clonotype has just a few counts. The chain carries TRBV12-3 or TRBV12-4 and TRBJ2-7, with D hard to call. CDR3 length: 14 residues. Between the trimmed V and J ends, which lost 5 bases and 2 bases, there was a span of 13 bases. The DNA for the CDR3 is TGTGCCAGCAGTAAAGGAAGTGTCCCCTACGAGCAGTACTTC. This gives the protein CASSKGSVPYEQYF.

The rearrangement links TRBV7-9 to TRBJ2-7; D gene unclear. The germline V gene has CDR1 SEHNR and CDR2 FQNEAQ (reference sequence). Trimming took 4 bases from V and 2 from J, leaving 18 bases between them. The CDR3 consists of 16 residues. The CDR3 sequence is CASSSVPATATYEQYF. The CDR3 bases are TGTGCCAGCAGCTCCGTACCGGCGACGGCAACCTACGAGCAGTACTTC.

This sequence joins TRBV29-1 and TRBJ2-3; 8 bases align to TRBD1. The ends lost 6 bases at V and 6 bases at J; junction bases unmatched: 17. The CDR3 runs 16 residues. Germline V gene lookup returns CDR1 SQVTM and CDR2 ANQGSEA. The CDR3 DNA is TGCAGCGTACCCGACGCCGGGACAGGCCCCCACGATACGCAGTATTTT. This codes for CSVPDAGTGPHDTQYF.

This clonotype was picked up a small number of times. V usage is TRBV24-1 and J usage is TRBJ2-5, with D perhaps matching TRBD2 (5 bases). The CDR3 length is 13 residues. The germline V gene encodes CDR1 KGHDR and CDR2 SFDVKD. V was shortened by 11 bases and J by 1 base, with 13 bases between the two germline ends. The CDR3: CASSWTSQETQYF. The CDR3 coding sequence is TGTGCCAGCAGCTGGACTTCCCAAGAGACCCAGTACTTC.

The chain employs TRBV4-2 and TRBJ2-5; 10 nucleotides align to TRBD1. Germline CDR1 and CDR2: LGHNA and YNFKEQ. V dropped 4 bases and J dropped 4; count of bases not matched to a gene: 9. This CDR3 has 16 residues. CDR3 amino acids: CASSPSGTGVGETQYF. CDR3 in DNA: TGTGCCAGCAGCCCCTCCGGGACAGGGGTGGGAGAGACCCAGTACTTC.

The chain uses TRBV10-3 and TRBJ2-2, with D possibly being TRBD1 (6 bases). V lost 6 bases, J lost 7 bases, and 15 bases lay in between. This CDR3 comprises 14 residues. Per the germline V gene, CDR1 is ENHRY and CDR2 is SYGVKD. CDR3 sequence reads: CAISRTEPGGELFF. Here the CDR3 DNA reads TGTGCCATCAGCCGGACAGAGCCAGGCGGGGAGCTGTTTTTT.

Note on this clonotype: A much larger clone sits a single nucleotide away, making a read error possible. This chain connects TRBV10-3 to TRBJ1-1; 8 bases fit TRBD1. Germline V CDR1 and CDR2: ENHRY, SYGVKD. V gave up 6 bases and J gave up 1 base; unmatched junction bases: 1. This CDR3 has 13 residues. CDR3 DNA: TGTGCCATCAGGGGACAGGCGAACACTGAAGCTTTCTTT. This gives the protein CAIRGQANTEAFF.

This clonotype was counted only a few times. CDR3 in DNA: TGTGCCAGCAGTCTCCCGGGGTCCGATCGAGAGACCCAGTACTTC. Translation: CASSLPGSDRETQYF. The chain employs TRBV6-6 and TRBJ2-5; perhaps TRBD2 as D (5 bases). The CDR3 extends over 15 amino acids. V shed 5 bases and J shed 4 bases, with 17 bases lying between them. Germline V lookup: CDR1 MNHNY, CDR2 SVGAGI (reference sequence).

This sequence joins TRBV25-1 and TRBJ2-7; D is unresolved. The CDR3 covers 13 residues. Germline lookup yields CDR1 MGHDK and CDR2 SYGVNS. The germline V and J ends were trimmed by 4 bases and 3 bases, with 10 bases remaining between them. For the CDR3, the DNA is TGTGCCAGCAGTGGGACGGTGATCTACGAGCAGTACTTC. The encoded protein is CASSGTVIYEQYF.

With regard to this clonotype: This clone may be a read error of a much larger clone one base away. The J gene is TRBJ2-7, the V gene TRBV6-1; D is perhaps TRBD1 or TRBD2 (5 bases each). Germline assignment: CDR1 MNHNS and CDR2 SASEGT. This CDR3 comprises 13 residues. Deletions cut 6 bases from V and 5 bases from J, with 14 bases between. The CDR3 bases are TGTGCCAGCAGCACCGGGACCATTGACGAGCAGTACTTC. It yields the protein CASSTGTIDEQYF.

This clonotype was counted many times. The CDR3 nucleotides read TGTGCCAGCAGCCCTCGGACAGGGAGGGCCACTGAAGCTTTCTTT. Translating it yields CASSPRTGRATEAFF. This chain links TRBV7-9 with TRBJ1-1, with 8 bases lining up with TRBD1. Losses at the gene ends were 5 bases for V and 4 bases for J; bases not matched to a gene: 9. Germline loops: CDR1 SEHNR, CDR2 FQNEAQ (reference sequence). The CDR3 extends over 15 amino acids.

V and J are TRBV20-1 and TRBJ2-5; TRBD2 matches 7 bases. V was clipped by 3 bases and J by 5 bases; unmatched bases: 9. The CDR3 totals 14 residues. Germline V gene data show CDR1 as DFQATT and CDR2 as SNEGSKA (reference sequence). CDR3 residues: CSARTAGELETQYF. In DNA, the CDR3 is TGCAGTGCTAGGACGGCGGGAGAGCTGGAGACCCAGTACTTC.

This clonotype was detected ten times or more. The gene calls are TRBV10-1 and TRBJ1-1, with D maybe TRBD1 (6 bases). Germline V lookup: CDR1 WNHNN, CDR2 SYGVQD (reference sequence). The CDR3 totals 13 residues. Trimming removed 2 bases from V and 9 bases from J, with 13 bases in between. The CDR3 nucleotides are TGCGCCAGCAGTGAGAGGACAGATCGAAAAGCTTTCTTT. It codes for CASSERTDRKAFF.

The rearrangement uses TRBV19 and TRBJ2-6, with 12 bases fitting TRBD1. The CDR3 spans 18 residues. J was trimmed by 1 base and V by 5 bases; bases with no gene match: 6. Per germline, CDR1 LNHDA and CDR2 SQIVND (reference sequence). CDR3 coding DNA: TGTGCCAGTAGTCCCGGGACAGGGGGCTCTTCTGGGGCCAACGTCCTGACTTTC. Protein: CASSPGTGGSSGANVLTF. Filled out from reference TRBV19 and TRBJ2-6, the complete variable domain reads DGGITQSPKYLFRKEGQNVTLSCEQNLNHDAMYWYRQDPGQGLRLIYYSQIVNDFQKGDIAEGYSVSREKKESFPLTVTSAQKNPTAFYLCASSPGTGGSSGANVLTFGAGSRLTVL.

The chain links TRBV2 to TRBJ2-5, with TRBD2 identical over 8 bases. The CDR3 runs to 12 residues. The germline V gene encodes CDR1 SNHLY and CDR2 FYNNEI. The V gene end was trimmed by 7 bases and the J gene end by 6 bases; junction bases not matched to a gene: 4. DNA for the CDR3: TGTGCCAGCACAAGCGGGAGACAGACCCAGTACTTC. Its protein product is CASTSGRQTQYF. The whole variable domain, remainder taken from reference TRBV2 and TRBJ2-5, is EPEVTQTPSHQVTQMGQEVILRCVPISNHLYFYWYRQILGQKVEFLVSFYNNEISEKSEIFDDQFSVERPDGSNFTLKIRSTKLEDSAMYFCASTSGRQTQYFGPGTRLLVL.